This T cell receptor (beta chain) originates from a study of CD8 T cells in ankylosing spondylitis. Findings and limits, study-wide: Ankylosing spondylitis blood appeared to be characterized by a TCR beta motif of eight or nine highly homologous variants.

Trimming removed 1 base from V and 4 bases from J, with 11 bases in between. CDR1 and CDR2 from the germline V gene are SGHRS and YFSETQ. The CDR3 is 14 amino acids. MiXCR was run by TCRdb on the 5' RACE reads, yielding one entry per CDR3 protein. The table has 400,000 to 450,000 distinct CDR3 sequences, 17% seen once. The sample holds a few counts of this clonotype. Antigen specificity is unknown. This sequence joins TRBV5-1 and TRBJ2-5, with a possible D match to TRBD2 (6 bases). Sample: blood, either unsorted or a sorted T cell fraction (not recorded which). The TCR comes from a male donor with ankylosing spondylitis. The CDR3 DNA follows: TGCGCCAGCAGCTTGACGGCCGGGGGAGAGACCCAGTACTTC. It is translated as CASSLTAGGETQYF.